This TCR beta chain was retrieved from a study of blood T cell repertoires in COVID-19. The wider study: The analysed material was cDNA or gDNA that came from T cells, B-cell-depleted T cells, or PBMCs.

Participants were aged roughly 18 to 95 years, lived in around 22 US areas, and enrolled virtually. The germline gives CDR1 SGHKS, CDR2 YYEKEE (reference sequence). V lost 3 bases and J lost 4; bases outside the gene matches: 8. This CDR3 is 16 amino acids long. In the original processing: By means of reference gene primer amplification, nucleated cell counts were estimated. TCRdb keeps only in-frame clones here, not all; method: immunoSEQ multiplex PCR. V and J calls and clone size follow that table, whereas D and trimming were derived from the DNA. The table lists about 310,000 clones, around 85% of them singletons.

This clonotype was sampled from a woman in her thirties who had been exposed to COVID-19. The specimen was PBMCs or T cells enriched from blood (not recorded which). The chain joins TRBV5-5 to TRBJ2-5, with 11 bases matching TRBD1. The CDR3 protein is CASSSRTGGVGETQYF. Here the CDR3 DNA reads TGTGCCAGCAGCTCTAGGACAGGGGGCGTTGGAGAGACCCAGTACTTC.